Following are 27 T cell receptor beta chains from one sample sequenced in a study of immunodeficiency. Profiled with immunoSEQ multiplex PCR; TCRdb holds only in-frame clones, not every one. Here the sample spans just under 4,000 clones, more than 75% being singletons. The sequenced material came from CD4+ T cells from blood. The receptor set was obtained from a human donor in good health.

The V call is TRBV11-1, the J call TRBJ1-2, with D unresolved. Germline CDR1 SGHAT, CDR2 FQDESV (reference sequence). Trimming left V 3 bases short and J 5 bases short, with 7 bases between. The CDR3 loop spans 12 amino acids. CDR3 sequence (DNA): TGTGCCAGCAGCTTCGGATCATATGGCTACACCTTC. This translates into CASSFGSYGYTF. The full variable domain, with the rest looked up from reference TRBV11-1 and TRBJ1-2, is EAEVAQSPRYKITEKSQAVAFWCDPISGHATLYWYRQILGQGPELLVQFQDESVVDDSQLPKDRFSAERLKGVDSTLKIQPAELGDSAMYLCASSFGSYGYTFGSGTRLTVV.

The rearrangement uses TRBV15 and TRBJ1-6; possible D gene TRBD1, 5 bases. The ends were cut back, 1 base at V and 5 bases at J, with 9 bases in the middle. This CDR3 region has 15 residues. Germline CDR1 reads LNHNV; CDR2 reads YYDKDF (reference sequence). The CDR3 spells CATSRGQPNNSPLHF. CDR3 nucleotides: TGTGCCACCAGCAGAGGACAGCCTAATAATTCACCCCTCCACTTT.

The gene calls are TRBV7-9 and TRBJ2-2; 7 bases align to TRBD2. CDR1 and CDR2 from the germline V gene are SEHNR and FQNEAQ (reference sequence). There are 15 residues in the CDR3. The V and J ends lost 1 base and 5 bases, in that order; junction bases with no gene match: 4. For the CDR3, the DNA is TGTGCCAGCAGCTTAGTCTCCGGGAGGACCGGGGAGCTGTTTTTT. This codes for CASSLVSGRTGELFF.

V and J are TRBV5-1 and TRBJ1-1; 11 bases are shared with TRBD1. This CDR3 spans 16 amino acids. Looked up from germline, CDR1 is SGHRS and CDR2 is YFSETQ. The V gene end was trimmed by 4 bases and the J gene end by 4 bases; junction bases not matched to a gene: 9. CDR3 protein: CASSENAGTGGTEAFF. CDR3 coding DNA: TGCGCCAGCAGCGAAAACGCCGGGACAGGGGGCACTGAAGCTTTCTTT.

V and J are TRBV9 and TRBJ1-6, with 8 bases lining up with TRBD1. CDR3 length: 16 amino acids. Germline V gene sequence: CDR1 SGDLS, CDR2 YYNGEE. With 3 bases clipped from V and 0 bases from J, the junction kept 2 bases outside the gene matches. The CDR3 DNA reads as TGTGCCAGCAGCGCCGGACAGGGCTCCTATAATTCACCCCTCCACTTT. This gives the protein CASSAGQGSYNSPLHF.

The genes are TRBV11-3 and TRBJ2-7; D is uncertain. This CDR3 region has 12 residues. The V gene's germline CDR1 is SGHNT and CDR2 YENEEA. V was clipped by 5 bases and J by 3 bases, with 8 bases between them. The CDR3 nucleotides read TGTGCCAGCAGCGTGGGGAACTACGAGCAGTACTTC. Its protein is CASSVGNYEQYF.

The chain recombines TRBV3-1 (or the pseudogene TRBV3-2) with TRBJ2-1, with 15 bases that match TRBD2. CDR3 size: 18 residues. Germline values: CDR1 LGHDT, CDR2 YNNKEL (reference sequence). V was clipped by 0 bases and J by 7 bases; unmatched bases: 7. The CDR3 reads CASSQDTGLAGGKNEQFF. CDR3 coding DNA: TGTGCCAGCAGCCAAGATACGGGACTAGCGGGGGGCAAAAATGAGCAGTTCTTC.

This clone was seen only once. The chain has TRBV3-1 (or the pseudogene TRBV3-2) and TRBJ2-1; 7 nucleotides agree with TRBD2. This CDR3 has 12 amino acids. Germline V CDR1 and CDR2: LGHDT, YNNKEL (reference sequence). The J segment lost 8 bases and the V segment lost 4 bases, leaving 2 bases of the junction unmatched. As DNA, the CDR3 is TGTGCCAGCAGCCCACGGGGGGATGAGCAGTTCTTC. It specifies CASSPRGDEQFF.

Points on this clone: One end of the junction varies from germline; a read error may be responsible. The chain couples TRBV7-3 to TRBJ2-7, with D unclear. Per germline, CDR1 SGHTA and CDR2 FQGTGA. The CDR3 sequence is 15 residues long. The DNA of the CDR3 is TGTGCCAGCAGCTTAACGTCCGGTGGCTCCGACGAGCAGTACTTC. Amino acid sequence: CASSLTSGGSDEQYF. The whole variable domain, remainder taken from reference TRBV7-3 and TRBJ2-7, is GAGVSQTPSNKVTEKGKYVELRCDPISGHTALYWYRQSLGQGPEFLIYFQGTGAADDSGLPNDRFFAVRPEGSVSTLKIQRTERGDSAVYLCASSLTSGGSDEQYFGPGTRLTVT.

This clone was picked up one time. The chain carries TRBV19 and TRBJ1-4, with 7 bases fitting TRBD1. In germline, CDR1 is LNHDA, CDR2 SQIVND (reference sequence). The CDR3 contains 15 residues. The V gene end was trimmed by 5 bases and the J gene end by 12 bases; junction bases not matched to a gene: 15. CDR3: CASSPLPGGGGQLFF. The CDR3 nucleotides are TGTGCCAGTAGTCCCCTCCCAGGGGGAGGTGGGCAACTGTTTTTT.

This sequence joins TRBV21-1 and TRBJ2-7. TRBV21-1 is classified as a pseudogene. The CDR3 has 15 amino acids. This chain's CDR3 is CASSPAGRATYEQYF. In DNA form, the CDR3 reads TGTGCCAGCAGCCCGGCGGGCAGGGCGACCTACGAGCAGTACTTC.

The chain couples TRBV7-9 to TRBJ1-1; perhaps TRBD1 as D (6 bases). Per the germline V gene, CDR1 is SEHNR and CDR2 is FQNEAQ (reference sequence). The CDR3 is made up of 12 amino acids. Deletions cut 1 base from V and 9 bases from J, with 9 bases between. Here the CDR3 DNA reads TGTGCCAGCAGCTTAGACGACAGGAAAGCTTTCTTT. Translating it yields CASSLDDRKAFF.

This chain joins TRBV2 and TRBJ2-4; D remains unclear. CDR1 is SNHLY, CDR2 FYNNEI, per germline. The CDR3 sequence is 11 residues long. Trimming shortened V by 6 bases and J by 9 bases, and 9 bases separated the two germline ends. Here the CDR3 DNA reads TGTGCCAGCAGCTCCTCTTCCATTCAGTACTTC. It translates to CASSSSSIQYF.

V usage is TRBV2 and J usage is TRBJ2-7; the D is unclear. V was trimmed by 4 bases and J by 7 bases, leaving 11 bases between them. Germline lookup yields CDR1 SNHLY and CDR2 FYNNEI. The CDR3 has 12 residues. This CDR3 is CASSVPPEEQYF. CDR3 sequence (DNA): TGTGCCAGCAGTGTTCCCCCAGAGGAGCAGTACTTC.

The chain recombines TRBV7-9 with TRBJ2-1; 8 nucleotides agree with TRBD1. This CDR3 is 15 amino acids long. Germline V gene data show CDR1 as SEHNR and CDR2 as FQNEAQ (reference sequence). V shed 7 bases, J shed 4 bases, and the junction held 9 bases outside the gene matches. CDR3 bases: TGTGCCAGCATCTCGGCGGGACAGGAATACAATGAGCAGTTCTTC. Protein: CASISAGQEYNEQFF.

The chain recombines TRBV28 with TRBJ1-5; 8 positions agree with TRBD1. The trim removed 9 bases at V and 4 bases at J, leaving 8 bases unmatched. This CDR3 is 14 amino acids long. Germline assignment: CDR1 MDHEN and CDR2 SYDVKM. CDR3 nucleotides: TGTGCCAGTAACCGACAGGGGACAAATCAGCCCCAGCATTTT. Translating it yields CASNRQGTNQPQHF. Filled out from reference TRBV28 and TRBJ1-5, the complete variable domain reads DVKVTQSSRYLVKRTGEKVFLECVQDMDHENMFWYRQDPGLGLRLIYFSYDVKMKEKGDIPEGYSVSREKKERFSLILESASTNQTSMYLCASNRQGTNQPQHFGDGTRLSIL.

The genes are TRBV6-2 or TRBV6-3 and TRBJ1-5, with D perhaps TRBD1 (5 bases). The CDR3 covers 13 residues. Per germline, CDR1 MNHEY and CDR2 SVGEGT. The V gene lost 2 bases and the J gene lost 7 bases, with 9 bases spanning the gap. Written as DNA, the CDR3 is TGTGCCAGCAGTTACGAGGGGAGGCAGCCCCAGCATTTT. As protein: CASSYEGRQPQHF.

The V and J genes are TRBV5-1 and TRBJ2-3; TRBD2 aligns across 9 bases. The CDR3 is made up of 18 amino acids. V was pared by 0 bases and J by 1 base, with 9 bases of the junction left unmatched. Germline V gene sequence: CDR1 SGHRS, CDR2 YFSETQ. The CDR3 spells CASSLVGSGSGGTDTQYF. Written as DNA, the CDR3 is TGCGCCAGCAGCTTGGTTGGTAGCGGGAGCGGTGGCACAGATACGCAGTATTTT.

The chain joins TRBV6-6 to TRBJ2-4; TRBD1 matches at 9 bases. The germline V gene encodes CDR1 MNHNY and CDR2 SVGAGI (reference sequence). V was pared by 2 bases and J by 6 bases, with 5 bases of the junction left unmatched. CDR3 size: 15 residues. DNA for the CDR3: TGTGCCAGCAGTTACGGGGACAGGGAGGGAAACATTCAGTACTTC. It specifies CASSYGDREGNIQYF.

The chain links TRBV3-1 (or the pseudogene TRBV3-2) to TRBJ2-2; D may be TRBD1 or TRBD2 (5 bases each). Trimming pared 2 bases from V and 8 bases from J, leaving 12 bases between. CDR1 LGHDT and CDR2 YNNKEL come from the germline V gene (reference sequence). The length of the CDR3 is 14 residues. The CDR3 protein is CASSQPGPGGELFF. DNA for the CDR3: TGTGCCAGCAGCCAACCGGGACCTGGAGGGGAGCTGTTTTTT.

The genes are TRBV20-1 and TRBJ2-1; D ambiguous. Germline-derived CDR1 and CDR2 are DFQATT and SNEGSKA (reference sequence). This CDR3 contains 11 residues. CDR3 residues: CRATAYNEQFF. Written as DNA, the CDR3 is TGCAGGGCCACGGCCTACAATGAGCAGTTCTTC.

This sequence joins TRBV28 and TRBJ2-7; D uncertain. V lost 11 bases to trimming and J lost 0 bases, with 17 bases between them. CDR3 length equals 14 residues. Per germline, CDR1 MDHEN and CDR2 SYDVKM. CDR3 nucleotides: TGTGCCTCCCGACCCGGCGACCCCTCCTACGAGCAGTACTTC. Its translation is CASRPGDPSYEQYF. Complete variable domain (other parts from reference TRBV28 and TRBJ2-7): DVKVTQSSRYLVKRTGEKVFLECVQDMDHENMFWYRQDPGLGLRLIYFSYDVKMKEKGDIPEGYSVSREKKERFSLILESASTNQTSMYLCASRPGDPSYEQYFGPGTRLTVT.

This sequence joins TRBV5-8 and TRBJ1-3; D is unresolved. The CDR3 is made up of 15 amino acids. V was clipped by 7 bases and J by 1 base, with 15 bases between them. CDR1 is SGHTS and CDR2 is YDEGEE in the germline V gene. The CDR3 sequence is CASGWQEVSGNTIYF. CDR3 DNA: TGTGCCAGCGGCTGGCAGGAAGTTTCTGGAAACACCATATATTTT.

The V gene is TRBV7-3, the J gene TRBJ1-2, with 8 bases that match TRBD1. This CDR3 has 15 amino acids. Germline loops: CDR1 SGHTA, CDR2 FQGTGA. The ends lost 0 bases at V and 6 bases at J; junction bases unmatched: 6. The CDR3 is CASSLTGTGSDGYTF. The CDR3 nucleotides are TGTGCCAGCAGCTTAACAGGGACAGGATCGGATGGCTACACCTTC.

The genes are TRBV28 and TRBJ2-3; 13 nucleotides align to TRBD2. V shed 7 bases and J 4 bases; nucleotides not matched to a gene: 14. Germline-derived CDR1 and CDR2 are MDHEN and SYDVKM. The CDR3 length is 18 residues. The CDR3 sequence: CASTPGPGTSGNSDTQYF. As DNA, the CDR3 is TGTGCCAGCACCCCAGGACCAGGGACTAGCGGGAACTCAGATACGCAGTATTTT.

This sequence joins TRBV30 and TRBJ1-1; the D gene is possibly TRBD1 (5 bases). The germline CDR1 and CDR2 sequences are GTSNPN and SVGIG (reference sequence). This CDR3 contains 13 residues. V was shortened by 6 bases and J by 4 bases, with 15 bases between the two germline ends. CDR3 sequence: CACLLRESTEAFF. CDR3 coding DNA: TGTGCCTGCCTTCTCAGGGAGTCCACTGAAGCTTTCTTT. The full variable domain, completed using reference TRBV30 and TRBJ1-1, is SQTIHQWPATLVQPVGSPLSLECTVEGTSNPNLYWYRQAAGRGLQLLFYSVGIGQISSEVPQNLSASRPQDRQFILSSKKLLLSDSGFYLCACLLRESTEAFFGQGTRLTVV.

V usage is TRBV19 and J usage is TRBJ2-1; unclear D gene. In germline, CDR1 is LNHDA, CDR2 SQIVND (reference sequence). The CDR3 has 13 residues. The V gene lost 11 bases and the J gene lost 0 bases, with 11 bases spanning the gap. The CDR3 region is CAVRVPSYNEQFF. The CDR3, as DNA: TGTGCCGTCCGGGTCCCCTCCTACAATGAGCAGTTCTTC. The variable domain in full, completed from reference TRBV19 and TRBJ2-1, reads DGGITQSPKYLFRKEGQNVTLSCEQNLNHDAMYWYRQDPGQGLRLIYYSQIVNDFQKGDIAEGYSVSREKKESFPLTVTSAQKNPTAFYLCAVRVPSYNEQFFGPGTRLTVL.